The rows below give T cell receptor beta chains drawn from one sample of a study of cytomegalovirus exposure and HLA in healthy donors. Libraries were prepared by immunoSEQ multiplex PCR; TCRdb keeps only in-frame clonotypes and omits some of them. The sample lists some 150,000 clones; roughly 80% were seen once. The sample consisted of PBMCs. Source of these receptors: a female donor in good health and CMV-seronegative. Each CDR3 is given with its conserved first and last residue. Each record gives: clone size, D gene, V gene, J gene, CDR3 DNA, CDR3 protein. D genes are given only for firm matches. Not all rows give a size; the values are once, few, many and, for expanded clones, a class.

clone_size: many
d_call: .
v_call: TRBV19
j_call: TRBJ2-7
cdr3_nt: TGTGCCAGTAGTATCCGTACACGAAGCTCCTACGAGCAGTACTTC
cdr3_aa: CASSIRTRSSYEQYF

clone_size: few
d_call: TRBD2
v_call: TRBV25-1
j_call: TRBJ2-5
cdr3_nt: TGTGCCAGCACGTTAGCGGGAGGAGAGACCCAGTACTTC
cdr3_aa: CASTLAGGETQYF

clone_size: .
d_call: .
v_call: TRBV28
j_call: TRBJ2-2
cdr3_nt: TGTGCCAGCACCGAAGCAGGTGCCCACTCGAACACCGGGAAGCTGTTTTTT
cdr3_aa: CASTEAGAHSNTGKLFF

clone_size: few
d_call: .
v_call: TRBV7-9
j_call: TRBJ1-2
cdr3_nt: TGTGCCAGCGGGGGGTCTAACTATGGCTACACCTTC
cdr3_aa: CASGGSNYGYTF

clone_size: .
d_call: TRBD1
v_call: TRBV2
j_call: TRBJ1-1
cdr3_nt: TGTGCCAGCAGGGACAGGGATTTGAACACTGAAGCTTTCTTT
cdr3_aa: CASRDRDLNTEAFF

clone_size: .
d_call: .
v_call: TRBV11-2
j_call: TRBJ2-7
cdr3_nt: TGTGCCAGCAGCTTAGATGCCGCCGACTGGGAGCAGTACTTC
cdr3_aa: CASSLDAADWEQYF

clone_size: .
d_call: .
v_call: TRBV10-1
j_call: TRBJ2-3
cdr3_nt: TGCGCCAGCAGTGAGTCGAACGGCGGTTACACAGATACGCAGTATTTT
cdr3_aa: CASSESNGGYTDTQYF

clone_size: few
d_call: TRBD2
v_call: TRBV4-1
j_call: TRBJ2-4
cdr3_nt: TGCGCCAGCACCCCGGGGAGCGGGGGAGGGTCCAAAAACATTCAGTACTTC
cdr3_aa: CASTPGSGGGSKNIQYF

clone_size: .
d_call: .
v_call: TRBV6-6
j_call: TRBJ2-7
cdr3_nt: TGTGCCAGCATGGAGTCCTACGAGCAGTACTTC
cdr3_aa: CASMESYEQYF

clone_size: .
d_call: .
v_call: TRBV27
j_call: TRBJ2-7
cdr3_nt: TGTGCCAGCAGTGTCGACTCCCATGGCTACGAGCAGTACTTC
cdr3_aa: CASSVDSHGYEQYF

clone_size: .
d_call: .
v_call: TRBV9
j_call: TRBJ1-1
cdr3_nt: TGTGCCAGCACCTCTCAGGGTAGCACTGAAGCTTTCTTT
cdr3_aa: CASTSQGSTEAFF

clone_size: .
d_call: TRBD2
v_call: TRBV7-9
j_call: TRBJ2-7
cdr3_nt: TGTGCCAGCAGCTCAATAGGGACTAGCGGGACCTACGAGCAGTACTTC
cdr3_aa: CASSSIGTSGTYEQYF

clone_size: .
d_call: .
v_call: TRBV5-1
j_call: TRBJ1-1
cdr3_nt: TGCGCCAGCAGTTCTAGTTTAGCCACCGGGGACACTGAAGCTTTCTTT
cdr3_aa: CASSSSLATGDTEAFF

clone_size: .
d_call: .
v_call: TRBV10-3
j_call: TRBJ1-1
cdr3_nt: TGTGCCATCAGTCTGGGGGGGGGAGTGAACACTGAAGCTTTCTTT
cdr3_aa: CAISLGGGVNTEAFF

clone_size: .
d_call: .
v_call: TRBV4-1
j_call: TRBJ2-7
cdr3_nt: TGCGCCAGCAGCCAAGATCGCGGAGCCTCCCTTACCTACGAGCAGTACTTC
cdr3_aa: CASSQDRGASLTYEQYF